This TCR beta chain was captured in a study of cytomegalovirus exposure and HLA in healthy donors. Findings of the study overall: Fewer N-insertions than the 666-donor mean were reportedly shown by an Asian-associated ancestry cluster in a later analysis.

CDR3 size: 15 residues. Germline loops: CDR1 SGHTA, CDR2 FQGNSA. PCR amplification relied on 60 Vbeta primers (plus 13 Jbeta primers). Clones were read by immunoSEQ multiplex PCR, and TCRdb kept only the in-frame ones, dropping some. The sample gives about 170,000 clones, more than 75% of which show up once; approximately 2.5% is in the top ten. Remarks on this clone: What it binds is unknown.

The chain links TRBV7-2 to TRBJ2-5; 11 positions agree with TRBD2. With the DNA end fitting TRBJ2-7 better, the J assignment may be wrong. The clonotype comes from a man aged 25 to 40 in good health and CMV-seropositive. Sequenced: PBMCs. CDR3 protein: CASSLEGTSGYEQYF. CDR3 sequence (DNA): TGTGCCAGCAGCTTAGAGGGGACTAGCGGCTACGAGCAGTACTTC.